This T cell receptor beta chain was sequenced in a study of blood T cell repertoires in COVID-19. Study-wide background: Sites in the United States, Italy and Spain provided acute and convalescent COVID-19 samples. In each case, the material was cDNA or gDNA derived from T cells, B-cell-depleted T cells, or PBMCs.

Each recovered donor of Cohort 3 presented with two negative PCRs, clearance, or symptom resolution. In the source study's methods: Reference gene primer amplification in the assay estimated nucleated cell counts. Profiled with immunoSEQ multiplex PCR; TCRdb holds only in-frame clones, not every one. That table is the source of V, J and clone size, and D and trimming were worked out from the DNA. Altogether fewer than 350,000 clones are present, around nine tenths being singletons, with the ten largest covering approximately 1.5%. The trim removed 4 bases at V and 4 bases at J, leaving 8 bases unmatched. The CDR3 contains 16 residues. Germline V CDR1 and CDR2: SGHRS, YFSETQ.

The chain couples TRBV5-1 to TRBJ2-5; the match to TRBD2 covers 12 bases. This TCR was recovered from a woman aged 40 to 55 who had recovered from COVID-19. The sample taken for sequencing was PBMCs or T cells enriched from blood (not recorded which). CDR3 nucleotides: TGCGCCAGCAGCCCGCTACTAGCGGGAGGTGGAGAGACCCAGTACTTC. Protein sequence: CASSPLLAGGGETQYF. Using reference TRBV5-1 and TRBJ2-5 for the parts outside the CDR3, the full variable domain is KAGVTQTPRYLIKTRGQQVTLSCSPISGHRSVSWYQQTPGQGLQFLFEYFSETQRNKGNFPGRFSGRQFSNSRSEMNVSTLELGDSALYLCASSPLLAGGGETQYFGPGTRLLVL.